These 16 T cell receptor beta chains came from one sample sequenced in a study of human T cells and chemical hapten exposure. As for time point: patch test 3, about 24 weeks after DPC sensitization. The sample's treatment: therapeutic diphenylcyclopropenone sensitization with weekly scalp DPC. Each CDR3 protein gets one entry after TCRdb re-called the RACE reads with MiXCR. Found here are approximately 160,000 distinct CDR3 sequences, about a quarter of them singletons; the top ten hold around 1.9%. The sequencing used whole blood, collected in connection with sensitization to the hapten diphenylcyclopropenone (DPC). The receptors here all came from a woman in her late teens or twenties with alopecia areata. Some clones in this sample may be carry-over from other donors' samples.

The V and J genes are TRBV6-7 and TRBJ1-1; 10 nucleotides match TRBD1. TRBV6-7 is recorded as an ORF, its role being uncertain. V lost 11 bases and J lost 5; bases outside the gene matches: 11. This CDR3 has 14 amino acids. In DNA form, the CDR3 reads TGTGCCCGCTCCGGGACAGGGGTTCGAACTGAAGCTTTCTTT. Protein sequence: CARSGTGVRTEAFF.

The chain couples TRBV4-3 to TRBJ1-1; no clear D. Germline CDR1 LGHNA, CDR2 YSLEER. The CDR3 is made up of 14 amino acids. Trimming left V 0 bases short and J 6 bases short, with 11 bases between. CDR3 DNA: TGCGCCAGCAGCCAAGATCCGAGGGTCGCTGAAGCTTTCTTT. Amino acid sequence: CASSQDPRVAEAFF.

This clonotype has just a few counts. The chain has TRBV2 and TRBJ2-3, with 16 bases identical to TRBD2. Trimming removed 8 bases from V and 0 bases from J; junction bases left unmatched: 5. The CDR3 consists of 17 residues. Looked up from germline, CDR1 is SNHLY and CDR2 is FYNNEI. CDR3 in DNA: TGTGCCAGCCGGGGGACTAGCGGGAGGGAGAGCACAGATACGCAGTATTTT. This encodes CASRGTSGRESTDTQYF.

The chain is built from TRBV4-1 and TRBJ2-1; TRBD1 or TRBD2 may be the D gene (5 bases each). Trimming took off 7 bases at V and 3 bases at J, with 13 bases between the two ends. Germline CDR1 reads MGHRA; CDR2 reads YSYEKL. This CDR3 has 14 residues. The CDR3 nucleotides read TGCGCCAGCAAGTACGGGGCGCTCTACAATGAGCAGTTCTTC. Translating it yields CASKYGALYNEQFF.

The V call is TRBV14, the J call TRBJ1-2; maybe TRBD1 (6 bases). Trimming stripped 2 bases from V and 4 bases from J, with 8 bases between. Germline assignment: CDR1 SGHDN and CDR2 FVKESK. The CDR3 spans 13 residues. The CDR3 coding sequence is TGTGCCAGCAGCCAACGGGGGCCCTATGGCTACACCTTC. Translated: CASSQRGPYGYTF.

CDR3 amino acids: CASRTGVQPQHF. The CDR3 DNA reads as TGTGCCAGCAGGACAGGGGTTCAGCCCCAGCATTTT. This chain uses TRBV6-2 or TRBV6-3 with TRBJ1-5, with 8 nucleotides matching TRBD1. From germline, CDR1 is MNHEY and CDR2 SVGEGT. V was clipped by 6 bases and J by 6 bases; unmatched bases: 1. The CDR3 has 12 amino acids.

The rearrangement links TRBV6-5 to TRBJ1-1; perhaps TRBD1 as D (6 bases). Trimming stripped 4 bases from V and 4 bases from J, with 22 bases between. The CDR3 covers 17 residues. The germline gives CDR1 MNHEY, CDR2 SVGAGI. This CDR3 reads CASSLGGAGRFGTEAFF. CDR3 nucleotide sequence: TGTGCCAGCAGTTTGGGGGGGGCAGGGAGGTTTGGCACTGAAGCTTTCTTT.

This clonotype was observed a few times. Written as DNA, the CDR3 is TGCGCCAGCGCCGAGACAGGATATTCCTACGAGCAGTACTTC. Protein: CASAETGYSYEQYF. The genes are TRBV5-1 and TRBJ2-7; D is perhaps TRBD1 (6 bases). The CDR3 runs 14 residues. The V gene's germline CDR1 is SGHRS and CDR2 YFSETQ. Trimming pared 7 bases from V and 1 base from J, leaving 15 bases between.

This rearrangement joins TRBV5-1 to TRBJ1-1; tentative D call: TRBD1 (5 bases). Trimming cost V 3 bases and J 5 bases, with 11 bases left between them. The CDR3 runs 13 residues. Germline-derived CDR1 and CDR2 are SGHRS and YFSETQ. The CDR3 loop reads CASSWGLGTEAFF. The DNA for the CDR3 is TGCGCCAGCAGCTGGGGGTTAGGGACTGAAGCTTTCTTT.

V gene TRBV5-1 combines with J gene TRBJ2-5; perhaps TRBD1 as D (5 bases). The germline V and J ends were trimmed by 2 bases and 7 bases, with 12 bases remaining between them. Germline V gene lookup returns CDR1 SGHRS and CDR2 YFSETQ. The CDR3 loop spans 13 amino acids. CDR3 in DNA: TGCGCCAGCAGCTTTCAAGGGGCAGGGACCCAGTACTTC. Translation gives CASSFQGAGTQYF. The variable domain in full, completed from reference TRBV5-1 and TRBJ2-5, reads KAGVTQTPRYLIKTRGQQVTLSCSPISGHRSVSWYQQTPGQGLQFLFEYFSETQRNKGNFPGRFSGRQFSNSRSEMNVSTLELGDSALYLCASSFQGAGTQYFGPGTRLLVL.

V usage is TRBV6-6 and J usage is TRBJ1-2; 9 bases line up with TRBD1. CDR1 and CDR2 from the germline V gene are MNHNY and SVGAGI (reference sequence). The CDR3 runs to 13 residues. J gave up 6 bases and V 6 bases, and 5 bases lay outside the gene matches. DNA for the CDR3: TGTGCCAGCAGCCTACAGGGGGCGAATGGCTACACCTTC. It encodes CASSLQGANGYTF.

This clonotype was counted between two and nine times. CDR3 residues: CSARGGRSYSGANVLTF. As DNA, the CDR3 is TGCAGTGCTAGAGGGGGCAGGTCATACTCTGGGGCCAACGTCCTGACTTTC. The rearrangement uses TRBV20-1 and TRBJ2-6, with a weak D call TRBD1 (5 bases). With 1 base removed from V and 0 bases from J, the gap between germline ends came to 13 bases. The germline gives CDR1 DFQATT, CDR2 SNEGSKA (reference sequence). The CDR3 is 17 residues long.

This clonotype was counted only a few times. The chain employs TRBV27 and TRBJ2-3; either TRBD1 or TRBD2 may fit D (5 bases each). The CDR3 runs to 15 residues. The V gene lost 4 bases and the J gene lost 1 base, with 12 bases spanning the gap. The germline V gene encodes CDR1 MNHEY and CDR2 SMNVEV (reference sequence). DNA of the CDR3: TGTGCCAGCAGTTCGAGGGGACGGGGCACAGATACGCAGTATTTT. Protein: CASSSRGRGTDTQYF.

This clonotype was counted between two and nine times. CDR3 bases: TGCAGTGCCGTAGCGGGGGCTAGCTCCTACGAGCAGTACTTC. The encoded protein is CSAVAGASSYEQYF. The gene calls are TRBV20-1 and TRBJ2-7; 9 bases agree with TRBD2. The V and J ends lost 6 bases and 0 bases, in that order; junction bases with no gene match: 6. There are 14 residues in the CDR3. Germline V lookup: CDR1 DFQATT, CDR2 SNEGSKA (reference sequence).

The chain couples TRBV20-1 to TRBJ2-1; 10 nucleotides line up with TRBD2. V shed 4 bases, J shed 7 bases, and the junction held 4 bases outside the gene matches. CDR1 is DFQATT and CDR2 is SNEGSKA in the germline V gene (reference sequence). The CDR3 extends over 13 amino acids. CDR3 protein: CSAKGLAKNEQFF. The CDR3 DNA reads TGCAGTGCTAAGGGACTAGCGAAAAATGAGCAGTTCTTC.

This clonotype showed up many times. The rearrangement joins TRBV7-2 to TRBJ2-3; perhaps TRBD1 as D (6 bases). This CDR3 region has 14 residues. CDR1 and CDR2 (germline): SGHTA, FQGNSA. Trimming pared 5 bases from V and 6 bases from J, leaving 15 bases between. The chain's CDR3 is CASSLWGRVDTQYF. The DNA for the CDR3 is TGTGCCAGCAGCCTCTGGGGGCGCGTGGATACGCAGTATTTT.